The 17 T cell receptor beta chains below were found in one sample sequenced in a study of T cell responses to AZD1222 COVID-19 vaccine. Generated by immunoSEQ multiplex PCR, the TCRdb table keeps only in-frame clones and is missing some. The table includes 99,000 or so clones, roughly 86% detected once. Sample: peripheral blood, taken 28 days after the second dose of the MenACWY control vaccine. The receptors stem from an adult who received the MenACWY meningococcal vaccine as a control.

This chain uses TRBV19 with TRBJ2-5; the match to TRBD1 covers 8 bases. CDR1 is LNHDA, CDR2 SQIVND, per germline (reference sequence). The ends lost 3 bases at V and 3 bases at J; junction bases unmatched: 3. This CDR3 is built from 14 residues. CDR3 nucleotide sequence: TGTGCCAGTAGTATCAGGGGGCGGAAAGAGACCCAGTACTTC. Translating gives CASSIRGRKETQYF.

The chain couples TRBV5-8 to TRBJ2-3; 7 bases line up with TRBD2. CDR3 length equals 15 residues. V lost 7 bases to trimming and J lost 6 bases; unmatched junction nucleotides: 14. The V gene's germline CDR1 is SGHTS and CDR2 YDEGEE. This chain's CDR3 is CASGSGGSLRDTQYF. DNA of the CDR3: TGTGCCAGCGGTTCCGGGGGGTCCCTACGGGATACGCAGTATTTT.

V usage is TRBV5-4 and J usage is TRBJ2-2; possibly TRBD1 or TRBD2 for D (6 bases each). In germline, CDR1 is SGHNT, CDR2 YYREEE (reference sequence). CDR3 length equals 15 residues. V lost 4 bases and J lost 4, with 14 bases in between. The CDR3 reads CASSPGGHTTGELFF. The DNA of the CDR3 is TGTGCCAGCAGCCCCGGGGGACATACCACCGGGGAGCTGTTTTTT.

The chain carries TRBV5-1 and TRBJ1-2; 10 bases line up with TRBD1. The CDR3 totals 14 residues. Germline CDR1 SGHRS, CDR2 YFSETQ. After removal of 4 bases from V and 6 bases from J, the junction contained 6 bases not matched to a gene. CDR3 in DNA: TGCGCCAGCAGCCTGGGACAGGGGATGCATGGCTACACCTTC. Translating it yields CASSLGQGMHGYTF.

V is TRBV5-1 and J is TRBJ2-3; tentative D call: TRBD1 (8 bases). The V end was cut by 6 bases, the J end by 5 bases, with 16 bases between. CDR1 is SGHRS, CDR2 YFSETQ, per germline. This CDR3 is built from 14 residues. CDR3: CASIKTGGEDTQYF. DNA for the CDR3: TGCGCCAGCATTAAAACAGGGGGGGAAGATACGCAGTATTTT.

The CDR3 loop reads CASSYFGTEVNRDEQFF. CDR3 nucleotide sequence: TGTGCCAGCAGTTACTTCGGGACAGAAGTAAATAGGGATGAGCAGTTCTTC. V usage is TRBV28 and J usage is TRBJ2-1; 7 positions agree with TRBD1. The V gene end was trimmed by 4 bases and the J gene end by 8 bases; junction bases not matched to a gene: 17. Germline V gene lookup returns CDR1 MDHEN and CDR2 SYDVKM. The CDR3 totals 17 residues.

This chain uses TRBV28 with TRBJ2-3; maybe TRBD1 (5 bases). The CDR3 length is 13 residues. Germline V gene sequence: CDR1 MDHEN, CDR2 SYDVKM. Trimming took 5 bases from V and 3 from J, leaving 9 bases between them. As DNA, the CDR3 is TGTGCCAGCAGTGCAGGGTTGACAGATACGCAGTATTTT. Its translation is CASSAGLTDTQYF.

The chain links TRBV4-3 to TRBJ1-3; no reliable D call. The CDR3 covers 18 residues. Trimming took off 0 bases at V and 0 bases at J, with 15 bases between the two ends. Germline CDR1 LGHNA, CDR2 YSLEER. The CDR3 DNA sequence: TGCGCCAGCAGCCAAGATTTTATTTCGGCGTACTCTGGAAACACCATATATTTT. Translated, it gives CASSQDFISAYSGNTIYF.

This sequence joins TRBV6-6 and TRBJ2-3; the D call may be TRBD1 or TRBD2 (5 bases each). The V end was cut by 2 bases, the J end by 1 base, with 13 bases between. The CDR3 contains 16 residues. Germline CDR1 is MNHNY and CDR2 is SVGAGI (reference sequence). CDR3 amino acids: CASSYGGDGRTDTQYF. The CDR3 DNA follows: TGTGCCAGCAGTTACGGGGGAGACGGCCGCACAGATACGCAGTATTTT.

The chain uses TRBV18 and TRBJ2-4, with a possible D match to TRBD1 (5 bases). V gave up 0 bases and J gave up 7 bases, with 13 bases separating them. The germline V gene has CDR1 KGHSH and CDR2 LQKENI. The CDR3 consists of 15 residues. This CDR3 is CASSPPQRGTNIQYF. CDR3 nucleotide sequence: TGTGCCAGCTCACCACCGCAAAGGGGAACGAACATTCAGTACTTC.

V is TRBV7-2 and J is TRBJ2-2; 7 bases map to TRBD1. Trimming took 4 bases from V and 3 from J; bases not matched to a gene: 5. Per the germline V gene, CDR1 is SGHTA and CDR2 is FQGNSA. The CDR3 spans 15 residues. The CDR3 is CASSSQGQYTGELFF. The CDR3 nucleotides are TGTGCCAGCAGCTCACAGGGGCAGTACACCGGGGAGCTGTTTTTT.

V gene TRBV6-5 combines with J gene TRBJ2-2, with TRBD1 matching 10 bases. V was clipped by 5 bases and J by 6 bases; unmatched bases: 6. Germline assignment: CDR1 MNHEY and CDR2 SVGAGI. The CDR3 sequence is 15 residues long. In nucleotides, the CDR3 is TGTGCCAGCAGTCGACAGGGGGCCATCTCCGGGGAGCTGTTTTTT. Protein: CASSRQGAISGELFF.

This chain connects TRBV7-2 to TRBJ1-1; D unresolved. The CDR3 consists of 14 residues. V was clipped by 1 base and J by 0 bases, with 6 bases between them. CDR1 is SGHTA and CDR2 is FQGNSA in the germline V gene. The CDR3 loop reads CASSLGNLNTEAFF. CDR3 DNA: TGTGCCAGCAGCTTAGGGAACCTGAACACTGAAGCTTTCTTT.

The genes are TRBV9 and TRBJ2-2, with TRBD2 as a possible D gene (5 bases). The CDR3 runs 14 residues. Germline CDR1 reads SGDLS; CDR2 reads YYNGEE. Trimming pared 2 bases from V and 4 bases from J, leaving 9 bases between. The DNA for the CDR3 is TGTGCCAGCAGCGTGGGAGCACTCACCGGGGAGCTGTTTTTT. Residues: CASSVGALTGELFF.

The chain carries TRBV7-2 and TRBJ1-2, with 10 bases matching TRBD1. J gave up 8 bases and V 4 bases, and 10 bases lay outside the gene matches. The CDR3 sequence is 15 residues long. The germline CDR1 and CDR2 sequences are SGHTA and FQGNSA. In DNA form, the CDR3 reads TGTGCCAGCAGCTCTAGCCCTAGACAGGGGGCAGGCTACACCTTC. It specifies CASSSSPRQGAGYTF.

There are a few counts of this clone. The gene calls are TRBV7-8 and TRBJ1-2; the match to TRBD1 covers 10 bases. Germline loops: CDR1 SGHVS, CDR2 FQNEAQ. The CDR3 covers 14 residues. Trimming removed 6 bases from V and 7 bases from J; junction bases left unmatched: 8. The CDR3 reads CASRDPGTGAGYTF. CDR3 coding DNA: TGTGCCAGCAGGGACCCCGGGACAGGGGCTGGCTACACCTTC. The complete variable domain, with remaining parts taken from reference TRBV7-8 and TRBJ1-2, reads GAGVSQSPRYKVAKRGQDVALRCDPISGHVSLFWYQQALGQGPEFLTYFQNEAQLDKSGLPSDRFFAERPEGSVSTLKIQRTQQEDSAVYLCASRDPGTGAGYTFGSGTRLTVV.

This chain uses TRBV18 with TRBJ1-3, with TRBD1 matching 8 bases. Germline CDR1 is KGHSH and CDR2 is LQKENI. This CDR3 is built from 16 residues. With V trimmed by 5 bases and J by 0 bases, 6 bases remained unmatched. CDR3 nucleotides: TGTGCCAGCTCATTCTTCGACAGGGGCTCTGGAAACACCATATATTTT. Its protein is CASSFFDRGSGNTIYF.